This is a list of T cell receptor beta chains from one sample in a study of cytomegalovirus exposure and HLA in healthy donors. Generated by immunoSEQ multiplex PCR, the TCRdb table keeps only in-frame clones and is missing some. The sample shows 90,000 to 100,000 clones, just under 70% of them seen only once. Input material: PBMCs. The source of these receptors is a man aged 45-65 years in good health and CMV-seronegative. Both conserved end residues are part of each CDR3. Each record gives: V gene, D gene, J gene, clone size, CDR3 protein, CDR3 DNA. The D gene is left open where the match is weak. Size tells how often a clone was seen (once, few, many) or the class of an expanded clone, and some rows leave it out.

v_call: TRBV5-4; d_call: -; j_call: TRBJ2-3; clone_size: -; cdr3_aa: CASSSDGGGTDTQYF; cdr3_nt: TGTGCCAGCAGCTCGGACGGAGGAGGCACAGATACGCAGTATTTT
v_call: TRBV5-1; d_call: -; j_call: TRBJ1-2; clone_size: -; cdr3_aa: CASSLNTGPSWGYTF; cdr3_nt: TGCGCCAGCAGCTTGAACACAGGGCCGTCGTGGGGCTACACCTTC
v_call: TRBV2; d_call: -; j_call: TRBJ1-5; clone_size: -; cdr3_aa: CASSQEQASNQPQHF; cdr3_nt: TGTGCCAGCTCCCAGGAACAGGCTAGCAATCAGCCCCAGCATTTT
v_call: TRBV10-3; d_call: -; j_call: TRBJ1-2; clone_size: -; cdr3_aa: CAITRGPNYGYTF; cdr3_nt: TGTGCCATCACCCGTGGCCCTAACTATGGCTACACCTTC
v_call: TRBV7-9; d_call: -; j_call: TRBJ2-5; clone_size: -; cdr3_aa: CSSSIRHGETQYF; cdr3_nt: TGTTCCAGCAGCATCAGACACGGCGAGACCCAGTACTTC
v_call: TRBV7-3; d_call: -; j_call: TRBJ2-3; clone_size: few; cdr3_aa: CASSLIPGSDTQYF; cdr3_nt: TGTGCCAGCAGCTTAATACCGGGATCAGATACGCAGTATTTT
v_call: TRBV7-2; d_call: -; j_call: TRBJ2-1; clone_size: -; cdr3_aa: CASSQRPGAYSQFF; cdr3_nt: TGTGCCAGCAGCCAGCGCCCAGGGGCTTATTCCCAGTTCTTC
v_call: TRBV19; d_call: TRBD1; j_call: TRBJ1-6; clone_size: -; cdr3_aa: CASSGQGKNSPLHF; cdr3_nt: TGTGCCAGTAGTGGACAGGGGAAAAATTCACCCCTCCACTTT
v_call: TRBV6-5; d_call: -; j_call: TRBJ1-1; clone_size: -; cdr3_aa: CASSYTHLGGDTEAFF; cdr3_nt: TGTGCCAGCAGTTACACCCACCTTGGGGGGGACACTGAAGCTTTCTTT
v_call: TRBV5-4; d_call: -; j_call: TRBJ2-1; clone_size: -; cdr3_aa: CASSRDSTYNEQFF; cdr3_nt: TGTGCCAGCAGCCGAGACTCGACTTACAATGAGCAGTTCTTC
v_call: TRBV4-3; d_call: -; j_call: TRBJ2-3; clone_size: -; cdr3_aa: CASRLLESTDTQYF; cdr3_nt: TGCGCCAGCAGATTGTTGGAGAGCACAGATACGCAGTATTTT
v_call: TRBV6-6; d_call: TRBD1; j_call: TRBJ1-6; clone_size: -; cdr3_aa: CASSFGDRGYSPLHF; cdr3_nt: TGTGCCAGCAGTTTCGGGGACAGGGGGTACTCACCCCTCCACTTT
v_call: TRBV29-1; d_call: TRBD1; j_call: TRBJ1-5; clone_size: -; cdr3_aa: CSAADRATQPQHF; cdr3_nt: TGCAGCGCAGCGGACAGGGCCACTCAGCCCCAGCATTTT
v_call: TRBV7-9; d_call: TRBD1; j_call: TRBJ1-3; clone_size: -; cdr3_aa: CASNLDRAGNTIYF; cdr3_nt: TGTGCCAGCAACCTCGACAGGGCTGGAAACACCATATATTTT
v_call: TRBV4-2; d_call: TRBD1; j_call: TRBJ1-2; clone_size: once; cdr3_aa: CASSQMGQGDTYTF; cdr3_nt: TGTGCCAGCAGCCAGATGGGACAGGGTGACACCTACACCTTC
v_call: TRBV2; d_call: TRBD2; j_call: TRBJ2-3; clone_size: -; cdr3_aa: CASGWTSGATDTQYF; cdr3_nt: TGTGCCAGCGGATGGACTAGCGGGGCGACAGATACGCAGTATTTT
v_call: TRBV2; d_call: TRBD1; j_call: TRBJ1-3; clone_size: few; cdr3_aa: CASPKGQGVSGNTIYF; cdr3_nt: TGTGCCAGCCCAAAAGGACAGGGCGTATCTGGAAACACCATATATTTT
v_call: TRBV7-2; d_call: TRBD1; j_call: TRBJ1-2; clone_size: -; cdr3_aa: CASRIGTVANYGYTF; cdr3_nt: TGTGCCAGCAGGATCGGGACAGTAGCTAACTATGGCTACACCTTC
v_call: TRBV5-1; d_call: -; j_call: TRBJ2-1; clone_size: -; cdr3_aa: CASSSHILYQGSYNEQFF; cdr3_nt: TGCGCCAGCAGCTCACACATCCTCTACCAGGGCTCCTACAATGAGCAGTTCTTC
v_call: TRBV2; d_call: -; j_call: TRBJ1-4; clone_size: few; cdr3_aa: CASSEPRGTTNEKLFF; cdr3_nt: TGTGCCAGCAGTGAACCCAGGGGAACAACTAATGAAAAACTGTTTTTT
v_call: TRBV4-3; d_call: -; j_call: TRBJ2-3; clone_size: -; cdr3_aa: CASSQDPYTDTQYF; cdr3_nt: TGCGCCAGCAGCCAAGACCCTTACACAGATACGCAGTATTTT
v_call: TRBV28; d_call: -; j_call: TRBJ2-7; clone_size: once; cdr3_aa: CASSLPGQFYEQYF; cdr3_nt: TGTGCCAGCAGTTTGCCCGGACAGTTTTACGAGCAGTACTTC
v_call: TRBV23-1; d_call: TRBD1; j_call: TRBJ1-2; clone_size: -; cdr3_aa: CASSQPVLNLGQGAGYTF; cdr3_nt: TGCGCCAGCAGTCAACCAGTTCTTAATCTCGGACAGGGCGCTGGCTACACCTTC
v_call: TRBV4-2; d_call: TRBD2; j_call: TRBJ2-2; clone_size: -; cdr3_aa: CASSLGTSGGITGELFF; cdr3_nt: TGTGCCAGCAGCCTTGGGACTAGCGGGGGGATCACCGGGGAGCTGTTTTTT
v_call: TRBV7-3; d_call: TRBD2; j_call: TRBJ2-5; clone_size: -; cdr3_aa: CASSQSTSGRGVETQYF; cdr3_nt: TGTGCCAGCAGCCAGAGCACTAGCGGGAGGGGAGTAGAGACCCAGTACTTC
v_call: TRBV5-1; d_call: -; j_call: TRBJ1-6; clone_size: -; cdr3_aa: CASSPVGLPLHF; cdr3_nt: TGCGCCAGCAGCCCCGTTGGGCTACCCCTCCACTTT
v_call: TRBV10-3; d_call: -; j_call: TRBJ1-1; clone_size: -; cdr3_aa: CAITDVGVRAFF; cdr3_nt: TGTGCCATCACCGATGTAGGGGTACGAGCTTTCTTT
v_call: TRBV21-1; d_call: -; j_call: TRBJ1-1; clone_size: -; cdr3_aa: CASSKRGGERLTEAFF; cdr3_nt: TGTGCCAGCAGCAAAAGAGGGGGCGAGAGGCTCACTGAAGCTTTCTTT
v_call: TRBV7-6; d_call: TRBD1; j_call: TRBJ2-5; clone_size: -; cdr3_aa: CASSRQGETQYF; cdr3_nt: TGTGCCAGCAGCCGACAGGGAGAGACCCAGTACTTC
v_call: TRBV6-5; d_call: TRBD1; j_call: TRBJ1-4; clone_size: -; cdr3_aa: CASSSGTGSKKLFF; cdr3_nt: TGTGCCAGCAGCTCCGGGACAGGGTCTAAAAAACTGTTTTTT
v_call: TRBV28; d_call: TRBD2; j_call: TRBJ2-3; clone_size: -; cdr3_aa: CASSPQGGNTDTQYF; cdr3_nt: TGTGCCAGCAGTCCCCAGGGAGGGAACACAGATACGCAGTATTTT
v_call: TRBV6-5; d_call: TRBD1; j_call: TRBJ2-5; clone_size: -; cdr3_aa: CASSSRDRGRTQYF; cdr3_nt: TGTGCCAGCAGTTCCCGGGACAGGGGTCGAACCCAGTACTTC
v_call: TRBV5-1; d_call: -; j_call: TRBJ1-4; clone_size: -; cdr3_aa: CASREPQGEKLFF; cdr3_nt: TGCGCCAGCAGGGAGCCCCAGGGGGAAAAACTGTTTTTT
v_call: TRBV5-6; d_call: -; j_call: TRBJ2-7; clone_size: -; cdr3_aa: CASSLLGRDYEQYF; cdr3_nt: TGTGCCAGCAGCTTGTTGGGCAGGGACTACGAGCAGTACTTC
v_call: TRBV30; d_call: TRBD2; j_call: TRBJ2-3; clone_size: few; cdr3_aa: CAWSAQLAGGSDTQYF; cdr3_nt: TGTGCCTGGAGTGCACAACTAGCGGGGGGGTCGGATACGCAGTATTTT
v_call: TRBV6-5; d_call: -; j_call: TRBJ1-1; clone_size: few; cdr3_aa: CASRQTGYTEAFF; cdr3_nt: TGTGCCAGCAGACAAACAGGGTACACTGAAGCTTTCTTT
v_call: TRBV5-8; d_call: TRBD1; j_call: TRBJ2-5; clone_size: -; cdr3_aa: CASSSGTGSETQYF; cdr3_nt: TGTGCCAGCAGCTCAGGGACAGGGTCTGAGACCCAGTACTTC
v_call: TRBV29-1; d_call: TRBD1; j_call: TRBJ2-7; clone_size: -; cdr3_aa: CSVEGTGYEQYF; cdr3_nt: TGCAGCGTTGAAGGGACAGGCTACGAGCAGTACTTC
v_call: TRBV9; d_call: TRBD1; j_call: TRBJ1-2; clone_size: -; cdr3_aa: CASSVGSGTGAYGYTF; cdr3_nt: TGTGCCAGCAGCGTAGGTAGTGGGACAGGTGCCTATGGCTACACCTTC
v_call: TRBV6-1; d_call: -; j_call: TRBJ2-2; clone_size: -; cdr3_aa: CASSDRSRQVNTGELFF; cdr3_nt: TGTGCCAGCAGTGACCGGAGTCGACAGGTCAACACCGGGGAGCTGTTTTTT
v_call: TRBV30; d_call: TRBD2; j_call: TRBJ2-4; clone_size: once; cdr3_aa: CAWRRGRVAKNIQYF; cdr3_nt: TGTGCCTGGCGGCGGGGGAGGGTAGCCAAAAACATTCAGTACTTC
v_call: TRBV5-1; d_call: -; j_call: TRBJ1-1; clone_size: -; cdr3_aa: CASSLVPTNTEAFF; cdr3_nt: TGCGCCAGCAGCTTGGTGCCGACTAACACTGAAGCTTTCTTT
v_call: TRBV7-9; d_call: -; j_call: TRBJ2-3; clone_size: -; cdr3_aa: CASSFSRVPDTQYF; cdr3_nt: TGTGCCAGCAGCTTTTCGAGGGTACCAGATACGCAGTATTTT
v_call: TRBV5-6; d_call: -; j_call: TRBJ2-7; clone_size: -; cdr3_aa: CASSFGGNRGYEQYF; cdr3_nt: TGTGCCAGCAGCTTTGGCGGAAATCGTGGCTACGAGCAGTACTTC
v_call: TRBV9; d_call: TRBD2; j_call: TRBJ2-2; clone_size: -; cdr3_aa: CASSVGTSGRRLTGELFF; cdr3_nt: TGTGCCAGCAGCGTAGGGACTAGCGGGAGGAGACTTACCGGGGAGCTGTTTTTT
v_call: TRBV13; d_call: TRBD2; j_call: TRBJ2-1; clone_size: -; cdr3_aa: CASSFLAGLAGGSSYNEQFF; cdr3_nt: TGTGCCAGCAGCTTTCTCGCCGGACTAGCGGGGGGGAGCTCCTACAATGAGCAGTTCTTC
v_call: TRBV7-2; d_call: TRBD1; j_call: TRBJ2-5; clone_size: once; cdr3_aa: CASSLNRGLWETQYF; cdr3_nt: TGTGCCAGCAGCTTAAACAGGGGGCTCTGGGAGACCCAGTACTTC
v_call: TRBV10-3; d_call: TRBD2; j_call: TRBJ2-5; clone_size: -; cdr3_aa: CAISGSSGSIEETQYF; cdr3_nt: TGTGCCATCAGTGGTTCTAGCGGGAGTATCGAGGAGACCCAGTACTTC
v_call: TRBV5-6; d_call: TRBD1; j_call: TRBJ2-5; clone_size: -; cdr3_aa: CASSLDRGWETQYF; cdr3_nt: TGTGCCAGCAGCTTGGACAGGGGCTGGGAGACCCAGTACTTC
v_call: TRBV12-5; d_call: TRBD2; j_call: TRBJ2-5; clone_size: -; cdr3_aa: CASGLATGLAGVPETQYF; cdr3_nt: TGTGCTAGTGGTTTGGCCACGGGACTAGCGGGAGTACCGGAGACCCAGTACTTC
v_call: TRBV7-9; d_call: -; j_call: TRBJ1-4; clone_size: once; cdr3_aa: CASSQGTATNEKLFF; cdr3_nt: TGTGCCAGCAGCCAGGGGACCGCAACTAATGAAAAACTGTTTTTT
v_call: TRBV19; d_call: TRBD1; j_call: TRBJ1-1; clone_size: -; cdr3_aa: CASSILGQGDTEAFF; cdr3_nt: TGTGCCAGTAGTATACTGGGACAGGGGGACACTGAAGCTTTCTTT
v_call: TRBV5-6; d_call: -; j_call: TRBJ1-4; clone_size: -; cdr3_aa: CASSLERDEKLFF; cdr3_nt: TGTGCCAGCAGCTTGGAGCGAGATGAAAAACTGTTTTTT
v_call: TRBV5-1; d_call: TRBD1; j_call: TRBJ1-2; clone_size: -; cdr3_aa: CASKLGTGTAYGYTF; cdr3_nt: TGCGCCAGCAAATTGGGGACAGGGACTGCCTATGGCTACACCTTC
v_call: TRBV5-1; d_call: TRBD1; j_call: TRBJ2-2; clone_size: few; cdr3_aa: CASSLAAGGSGELFF; cdr3_nt: TGCGCCAGCAGCCTCGCCGCAGGGGGCTCCGGGGAGCTGTTTTTT